These 19 T cell receptor beta chains originate from one sample sequenced in a study of OX40 agonist ivuxolimab in advanced cancers. Sequencing was performed with immunoSEQ multiplex PCR; in TCRdb, only in-frame clones are kept and a portion is missing. Altogether 48,000 or so clones are present, 85% to 95% being singletons, with the ten largest covering 10% to 15%. This specimen consisted of CD4+ or CD8+ T cells sorted from blood, obtained in a trial of the OX40 agonist ivuxolimab. The receptors were sampled from an adult with an advanced solid tumor such as melanoma, head and neck, liver or kidney cancer.

The V gene is TRBV28, the J gene TRBJ1-5; tentatively, D is TRBD1 (5 bases). V was cut by 6 bases and J by 2 bases, with 14 bases left in between. The germline gives CDR1 MDHEN, CDR2 SYDVKM. The CDR3 spans 15 residues. For the CDR3, the DNA is TGTGCCAGCAGCAATCCCCCGGGGGGCAATCAGCCCCAGCATTTT. Its protein is CASSNPPGGNQPQHF.

The rearrangement uses TRBV28 and TRBJ1-1; 10 nucleotides agree with TRBD1. V lost 9 bases and J lost 2; bases outside the gene matches: 6. Germline CDR1 reads MDHEN; CDR2 reads SYDVKM. The CDR3 is made up of 14 amino acids. The CDR3 spells CASVRQGANTEAFF. As DNA, the CDR3 is TGTGCCAGTGTAAGACAGGGGGCAAACACTGAAGCTTTCTTT.

This chain links TRBV9 with TRBJ2-1; TRBD2 matches at 14 bases. Germline assignment: CDR1 SGDLS and CDR2 YYNGEE. This CDR3 has 15 residues. Trimming took 2 bases from V and 8 from J; bases not matched to a gene: 3. The CDR3 loop reads CASSVGTSGRDEQFF. CDR3 sequence (DNA): TGTGCCAGCAGCGTTGGGACTAGCGGGAGAGATGAGCAGTTCTTC.

The V and J genes are TRBV28 and TRBJ1-5, with 10 bases aligning to TRBD1. The germline V gene encodes CDR1 MDHEN and CDR2 SYDVKM. The CDR3 is 15 amino acids. With 3 bases clipped from V and 7 bases from J, the junction kept 6 bases outside the gene matches. For the CDR3, the DNA is TGTGCCAGCAGTTTCGGGACAGGGGTTGGCCAGCCCCAGCATTTT. It specifies CASSFGTGVGQPQHF.

The gene calls are TRBV6-6 and TRBJ2-7; D might be TRBD2 (5 bases). CDR3 size: 13 residues. Germline V gene lookup returns CDR1 MNHNY and CDR2 SVGAGI (reference sequence). V shed 7 bases and J shed 3 bases, with 13 bases lying between them. CDR3 nucleotides: TGTGCCAGCACGGACTCAGGACTCTACGAGCAGTACTTC. Its protein product is CASTDSGLYEQYF.

This rearrangement joins TRBV4-1 to TRBJ2-1; D is unclear. This CDR3 spans 13 amino acids. V gave up 0 bases and J gave up 10 bases, with 10 bases separating them. Germline CDR1 MGHRA, CDR2 YSYEKL. The CDR3 spells CASSQELAREQFF. The CDR3 DNA reads as TGCGCCAGCAGCCAAGAGCTCGCGAGGGAGCAGTTCTTC.

This sequence joins TRBV12-5 and TRBJ2-1; D is possibly TRBD2 (5 bases). Per the germline V gene, CDR1 is LGHNT and CDR2 is FRNRAP. CDR3 length equals 14 residues. Trimming pared 1 base from V and 7 bases from J, leaving 11 bases between. The CDR3 nucleotides are TGTGCTAGTGGTTTGGCCCTAACGGGGAATGAGCAGTTCTTC. Protein sequence: CASGLALTGNEQFF.

This clone has a single count. The CDR3 loop is CASSQEGGPRAQETQYF. The CDR3 coding sequence is TGTGCCAGCAGCCAAGAAGGGGGTCCGAGGGCCCAAGAGACCCAGTACTTC. V is TRBV4-2 and J is TRBJ2-5; D is perhaps TRBD1 (6 bases). There are 17 residues in the CDR3. Trimming removed 0 bases at V and 1 base at J, with 15 bases between. Germline CDR1 and CDR2: LGHNA and YNFKEQ.

The chain uses TRBV28 and TRBJ1-5, with no clear D. Per germline, CDR1 MDHEN and CDR2 SYDVKM. The CDR3 runs 13 residues. V gave up 6 bases and J gave up 5 bases, with 11 bases separating them. The CDR3 loop is CASSQDGYQPQHF. In nucleotides, the CDR3 is TGTGCCAGCAGCCAGGACGGTTATCAGCCCCAGCATTTT.

V usage is TRBV2 and J usage is TRBJ2-1; D is ambiguous. The germline V gene encodes CDR1 SNHLY and CDR2 FYNNEI. This CDR3 has 13 residues. Deletions cut 10 bases from V and 0 bases from J, with 10 bases between. The CDR3 DNA is TGTGCCACCCAGGACCTCTCCTACAATGAGCAGTTCTTC. This sequence encodes CATQDLSYNEQFF.

The chain couples TRBV10-2 to TRBJ2-2; D is possibly TRBD1 (6 bases). Trimming cost V 6 bases and J 5 bases, with 10 bases left between them. The CDR3 is 13 residues long. From germline, CDR1 is WSHSY and CDR2 SAAADI. For the CDR3, the DNA is TGCGCCAGCAGAGCAGGGGTTACCGGGGAGCTGTTTTTT. As protein: CASRAGVTGELFF.

The rearrangement uses TRBV4-1 and TRBJ2-7, with TRBD2 matching over 8 bases. The CDR3 has 15 amino acids. The germline V gene encodes CDR1 MGHRA and CDR2 YSYEKL. The V and J ends lost 1 base and 2 bases, in that order; junction bases with no gene match: 4. Here the CDR3 DNA reads TGCGCCAGCAGCCAAGCGACTAGCGCGCCCTACGAGCAGTACTTC. Its protein is CASSQATSAPYEQYF.

The chain is built from TRBV10-3 and TRBJ2-7; 9 bases are a match to TRBD1. The CDR3 runs 15 residues. Germline loops: CDR1 ENHRY, CDR2 SYGVKD. The V gene end was trimmed by 3 bases and the J gene end by 4 bases; junction bases not matched to a gene: 7. The CDR3 spells CAISDGGTGLYEQYF. The CDR3 region has the DNA TGTGCCATCAGTGACGGCGGGACAGGGTTGTACGAGCAGTACTTC.

The rearrangement links TRBV7-9 to TRBJ2-5; TRBD2 matches at 9 bases. Germline V CDR1 and CDR2: SEHNR, FQNEAQ (reference sequence). The CDR3 runs 15 residues. After removal of 0 bases from V and 4 bases from J, the junction contained 3 bases not matched to a gene. Written as DNA, the CDR3 is TGTGCCAGCAGCTTAGCGCGGGAGGGCCCAGAGACCCAGTACTTC. Translated: CASSLAREGPETQYF.

CDR3 nucleotides: TGTGCCAGCCATGACAGGGGGAGTTGGAATGAGCAGTTCTTC. Residues: CASHDRGSWNEQFF. The rearrangement uses TRBV28 and TRBJ2-1; 9 positions match TRBD1. The CDR3 has 14 residues. V dropped 8 bases and J dropped 7; count of bases not matched to a gene: 9. The germline CDR1 and CDR2 sequences are MDHEN and SYDVKM.

The chain links TRBV27 to TRBJ2-5, with a tentative D call TRBD1 (5 bases). The V end lost 3 bases, the J end lost 3 bases, and 14 bases lay between the germline ends. CDR1 is MNHEY and CDR2 is SMNVEV in the germline V gene (reference sequence). CDR3 length: 15 residues. CDR3 sequence: CASSFSVPTEETQYF. CDR3 in DNA: TGTGCCAGCAGTTTTTCCGTCCCGACAGAAGAGACCCAGTACTTC.

The genes are TRBV2 and TRBJ2-1; possible D gene TRBD2, 5 bases. The CDR3 runs 16 residues. The germline V and J ends were trimmed by 1 base and 3 bases, with 13 bases remaining between them. CDR1 is SNHLY and CDR2 is FYNNEI in the germline V gene. The CDR3 loop reads CASSEVSGPFYNEQFF. The CDR3 coding sequence is TGTGCCAGCAGTGAAGTAAGCGGTCCTTTCTACAATGAGCAGTTCTTC. Full variable domain (remainder filled in from reference TRBV2 and TRBJ2-1): EPEVTQTPSHQVTQMGQEVILRCVPISNHLYFYWYRQILGQKVEFLVSFYNNEISEKSEIFDDQFSVERPDGSNFTLKIRSTKLEDSAMYFCASSEVSGPFYNEQFFGPGTRLTVL.

This chain uses TRBV19 with TRBJ2-3; D is perhaps TRBD2 (6 bases). V was pared by 5 bases and J by 5 bases, with 14 bases between. Germline lookup yields CDR1 LNHDA and CDR2 SQIVND (reference sequence). The CDR3 is 14 residues long. CDR3: CASSGPGEEDTQYF. The CDR3 nucleotides read TGTGCCAGTAGTGGCCCGGGGGAAGAAGATACGCAGTATTTT. Full variable domain (missing parts from reference TRBV19 and TRBJ2-3): DGGITQSPKYLFRKEGQNVTLSCEQNLNHDAMYWYRQDPGQGLRLIYYSQIVNDFQKGDIAEGYSVSREKKESFPLTVTSAQKNPTAFYLCASSGPGEEDTQYFGPGTRLTVL.

The chain links TRBV11-2 to TRBJ1-1; D is ambiguous. This CDR3 has 16 amino acids. Trimming shortened V by 0 bases and J by 1 base, and 12 bases separated the two germline ends. Germline CDR1 is SGHAT and CDR2 is FQNNGV. CDR3 amino acids: CASSLEAHRGNTEAFF. The CDR3 region has the DNA TGTGCCAGCAGCTTAGAAGCCCACCGGGGGAACACTGAAGCTTTCTTT.